This is a list of T cell receptor beta chains from one sample in a study of vaccination and CD4 T cells after COVID-19. TCRdb recomputed calls from the PCR reads with MiXCR, one row per CDR3 protein. The sample shows about 4,500 distinct CDR3 sequences, roughly 23% of them seen only once. These receptors lack a known antigen. This material consisted of CD4+ T cells from blood, cultured in vitro, taken after SARS-CoV-2 vaccination. All receptors come from a human donor who had recovered from COVID-19. Each CDR3 is given with its conserved first and last residue. The D gene is left open where the match is weak.

j_gene: TRBJ2-3; v_gene: TRBV6-5; d_gene: TRBD2; CDR3aa: CASSSLLLADTDTQYF
j_gene: TRBJ1-2; v_gene: TRBV6-4; d_gene: .; CDR3aa: CASSPSGTVLYGYTF
j_gene: TRBJ1-5; v_gene: TRBV6-2/TRBV6-3; d_gene: .; CDR3aa: CASRASGEGNQPQHF
j_gene: TRBJ2-1; v_gene: TRBV6-5; d_gene: TRBD2; CDR3aa: CASSSPLAGTYNEQFF
j_gene: TRBJ2-7; v_gene: TRBV4-1; d_gene: .; CDR3aa: CASSQDRVYYEQYF
j_gene: TRBJ1-2; v_gene: TRBV15; d_gene: .; CDR3aa: CATSRGIGGGGYTF
j_gene: TRBJ1-1; v_gene: TRBV7-9; d_gene: .; CDR3aa: CASSRWGGNTEAFF
j_gene: TRBJ1-1; v_gene: TRBV5-6; d_gene: .; CDR3aa: CASSLALGGAGTEAFF
j_gene: TRBJ2-4; v_gene: TRBV6-1; d_gene: .; CDR3aa: CASSESWEAKNIQYF
j_gene: TRBJ2-1; v_gene: TRBV7-9; d_gene: .; CDR3aa: CASSWGRYNEQFF
j_gene: TRBJ1-2; v_gene: TRBV5-1; d_gene: .; CDR3aa: CASSLVRAGIPVGGYTF
j_gene: TRBJ2-4; v_gene: TRBV20-1; d_gene: .; CDR3aa: CSRRGAANIQYF
j_gene: TRBJ1-5; v_gene: TRBV20-1; d_gene: .; CDR3aa: CSASLRVGLASNQPQHF
j_gene: TRBJ2-5; v_gene: TRBV6-2/TRBV6-3; d_gene: TRBD2; CDR3aa: CASTAGGLLQETQYF
j_gene: TRBJ2-7; v_gene: TRBV5-8; d_gene: .; CDR3aa: CASSLESRTLITYEQYF
j_gene: TRBJ1-1; v_gene: TRBV19; d_gene: .; CDR3aa: CASSIPGTNTEAFF
j_gene: TRBJ2-7; v_gene: TRBV19; d_gene: TRBD1; CDR3aa: CARGTKGQGVPYEQYF
j_gene: TRBJ2-1; v_gene: TRBV20-1; d_gene: .; CDR3aa: CSARDGTLNEQFF
j_gene: TRBJ2-1; v_gene: TRBV20-1; d_gene: TRBD2; CDR3aa: CSASGSGGAGEQFF
j_gene: TRBJ2-7; v_gene: TRBV29-1; d_gene: .; CDR3aa: CSALDLNRNEQYF
j_gene: TRBJ1-2; v_gene: TRBV27; d_gene: .; CDR3aa: CASSLWQNYGYTF
j_gene: TRBJ2-3; v_gene: TRBV20-1; d_gene: TRBD2; CDR3aa: CSARGAGGGDTQYF
j_gene: TRBJ1-2; v_gene: TRBV27; d_gene: .; CDR3aa: CASSLGGWGAVYGYTF
j_gene: TRBJ1-5; v_gene: TRBV28; d_gene: .; CDR3aa: CASSPLGTRTNQPQHF
j_gene: TRBJ1-2; v_gene: TRBV6-1; d_gene: .; CDR3aa: CASQRPDRSYGYTF
j_gene: TRBJ2-2; v_gene: TRBV20-1; d_gene: .; CDR3aa: CSASSRGSGTGELFF
j_gene: TRBJ1-1; v_gene: TRBV10-1; d_gene: .; CDR3aa: CASSTMGNTEAFF
j_gene: TRBJ2-3; v_gene: TRBV11-3; d_gene: TRBD2; CDR3aa: CARPGLDADTQYF
j_gene: TRBJ2-1; v_gene: TRBV20-1; d_gene: TRBD2; CDR3aa: CSAKSGGVNNEQFF
j_gene: TRBJ2-1; v_gene: TRBV19; d_gene: .; CDR3aa: CASSAGTAFEQFF
j_gene: TRBJ1-2; v_gene: TRBV29-1; d_gene: .; CDR3aa: CSVGVSGAYGYTF
j_gene: TRBJ1-2; v_gene: TRBV15; d_gene: .; CDR3aa: CATSRVTGGGYTF
j_gene: TRBJ2-1; v_gene: TRBV20-1; d_gene: .; CDR3aa: CSARVGGPNNEQFF
j_gene: TRBJ1-6; v_gene: TRBV19; d_gene: .; CDR3aa: CASSIVRSSYNSPLHF
j_gene: TRBJ1-2; v_gene: TRBV20-1; d_gene: .; CDR3aa: CSARLNGGIGYGYTF
j_gene: TRBJ2-3; v_gene: TRBV10-3; d_gene: TRBD2; CDR3aa: CAISESKTSGGDTDTQYF
j_gene: TRBJ1-1; v_gene: TRBV24-1; d_gene: .; CDR3aa: CATSDRYTEAFF
j_gene: TRBJ2-7; v_gene: TRBV25-1; d_gene: TRBD1; CDR3aa: CASSEYGTGPYEQYF
j_gene: TRBJ2-7; v_gene: TRBV5-6; d_gene: TRBD2; CDR3aa: CASSLEGRGGTYEQYF
j_gene: TRBJ1-6; v_gene: TRBV19; d_gene: .; CDR3aa: CASRKGISPLHF
j_gene: TRBJ2-7; v_gene: TRBV20-1; d_gene: .; CDR3aa: CSAYIENHEQYF
j_gene: TRBJ2-7; v_gene: TRBV7-2; d_gene: TRBD2; CDR3aa: CASSLVWGGTVEQYF
j_gene: TRBJ2-1; v_gene: TRBV19; d_gene: .; CDR3aa: CASNRGGAYNEQFF
j_gene: TRBJ1-1; v_gene: TRBV7-2; d_gene: .; CDR3aa: CASSDLLNTEAFF
j_gene: TRBJ1-1; v_gene: TRBV28; d_gene: .; CDR3aa: CASSPNIAGPKKEAFF
j_gene: TRBJ1-3; v_gene: TRBV10-1; d_gene: .; CDR3aa: CASSSRGMGNTIYF
j_gene: TRBJ1-6; v_gene: TRBV6-1; d_gene: TRBD1; CDR3aa: CASRQTGLDSPLHF
j_gene: TRBJ2-5; v_gene: TRBV18; d_gene: .; CDR3aa: CASSPASSLGYEETQYF
j_gene: TRBJ2-7; v_gene: TRBV7-8; d_gene: TRBD1; CDR3aa: CASSLGTGSYEQYF
j_gene: TRBJ1-2; v_gene: TRBV25-1; d_gene: .; CDR3aa: CASSATVVDGYTF
j_gene: TRBJ1-5; v_gene: TRBV19; d_gene: TRBD1; CDR3aa: CASRERGQGSNQPQHF